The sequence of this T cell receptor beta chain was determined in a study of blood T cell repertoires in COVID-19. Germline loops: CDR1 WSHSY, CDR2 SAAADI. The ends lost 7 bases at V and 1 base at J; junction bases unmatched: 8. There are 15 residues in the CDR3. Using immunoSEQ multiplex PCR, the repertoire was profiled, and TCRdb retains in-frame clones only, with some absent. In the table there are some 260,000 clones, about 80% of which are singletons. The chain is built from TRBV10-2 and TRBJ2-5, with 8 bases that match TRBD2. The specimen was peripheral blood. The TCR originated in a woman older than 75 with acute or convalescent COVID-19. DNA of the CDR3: TGCGCCAGCAAGAGGGGGGCGGGAGGCCAAGAGACCCAGTACTTC. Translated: CASKRGAGGQETQYF.